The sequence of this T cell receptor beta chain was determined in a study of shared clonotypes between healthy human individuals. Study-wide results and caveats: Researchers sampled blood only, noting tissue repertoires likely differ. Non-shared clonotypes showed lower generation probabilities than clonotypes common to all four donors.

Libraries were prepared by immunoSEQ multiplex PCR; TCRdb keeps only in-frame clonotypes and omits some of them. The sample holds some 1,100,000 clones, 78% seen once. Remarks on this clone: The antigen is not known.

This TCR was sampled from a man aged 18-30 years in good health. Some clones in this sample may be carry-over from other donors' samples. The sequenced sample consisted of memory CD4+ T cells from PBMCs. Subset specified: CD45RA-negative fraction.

The CDR3 DNA follows: TGTGCCAGCTCACAGGGGTCGAACACTGAAGCTTTCTTT. It is translated as CASSQGSNTEAFF. The genes are TRBV18 and TRBJ1-1, with a possible D match to TRBD1 (5 bases). The CDR3 is 13 amino acids. Germline CDR1 and CDR2: KGHSH and LQKENI. The V end lost 4 bases, the J end lost 1 base, and 7 bases lay between the germline ends.